This T cell receptor (beta chain) was identified in a study of T cells after yellow fever vaccination. General study points: Clonotype sharing between CD4 and CD8 compartments was small.

With 5 bases clipped from V and 12 bases from J, the junction kept 10 bases outside the gene matches. This CDR3 has 15 residues. Germline V CDR1 and CDR2: PRHDT, FYEKMQ (reference sequence). TCRdb reprocessed the 5' RACE reads via MiXCR and lists one record per CDR3 protein. The repertoire has some 69,000 distinct CDR3 sequences, around 6.2% of them found once; the top ten carry about 2%. This clonotype has ten or more counts. The target antigen is unknown. This chain links TRBV13 with TRBJ2-1; 13 nucleotides align to TRBD2. The specimen comprised CD4+ T cells sorted from PBMCs, sampled roughly 14 days after the first yellow fever vaccination. This sequence was found in a young man who received the YFV17D yellow fever vaccine. CDR3 in DNA: TGTGCCAGCAGCCCCCAGACTAGCGGGGGGACGGTGCAGTTCTTC. Translating it yields CASSPQTSGGTVQFF.